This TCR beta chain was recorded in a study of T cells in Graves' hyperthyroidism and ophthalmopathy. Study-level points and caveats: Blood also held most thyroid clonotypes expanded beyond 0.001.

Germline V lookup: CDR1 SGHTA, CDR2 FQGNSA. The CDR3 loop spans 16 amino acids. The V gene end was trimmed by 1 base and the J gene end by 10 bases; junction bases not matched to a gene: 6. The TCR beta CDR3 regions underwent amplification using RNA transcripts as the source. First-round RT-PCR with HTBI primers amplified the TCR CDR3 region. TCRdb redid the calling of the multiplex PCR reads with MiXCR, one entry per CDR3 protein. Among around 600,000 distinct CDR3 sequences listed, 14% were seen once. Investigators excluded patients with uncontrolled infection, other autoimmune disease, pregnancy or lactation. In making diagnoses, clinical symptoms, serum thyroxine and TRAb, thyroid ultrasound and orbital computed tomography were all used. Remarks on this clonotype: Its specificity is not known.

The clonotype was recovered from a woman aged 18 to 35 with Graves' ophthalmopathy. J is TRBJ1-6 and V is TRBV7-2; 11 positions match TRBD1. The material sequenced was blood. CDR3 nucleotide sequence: TGTGCCAGCAGCTTAGGGACAGGGGGCTTGGGCTCACCCCTCCACTTT. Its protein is CASSLGTGGLGSPLHF.